The source of this TCR beta chain is a study of breast tumors, draining lymph nodes, adjacent tissues. General study points: Tumors had less TCR diversity than lymph nodes, more than nontumor tissue.

Using its own MiXCR run on the multiplex PCR reads, TCRdb lists one record per CDR3 protein. The sample consists of 200,000 to 300,000 distinct CDR3 sequences, around 30% of them appearing once. Samples came from axillary lymph nodes draining the breast cancer. This clonotype has at least ten counts. Its antigen is undetermined. The source is a female donor with breast cancer. Some clones in this sample may be carry-over from other donors' samples. The sample taken for sequencing was axillary lymph node tissue.

The CDR3 spells CASSLVGASYGYTF. DNA for the CDR3: TGTGCCAGCAGCTTAGTAGGGGCGAGCTATGGCTACACCTTC. The chain recombines TRBV7-2 with TRBJ1-2; D is perhaps TRBD1 (5 bases). CDR3 length: 14 residues. Trimming shortened V by 1 base and J by 4 bases, and 10 bases separated the two germline ends. Germline V CDR1 and CDR2: SGHTA, FQGNSA.